This is a list of T cell receptor beta chains from one sample in a study of cytomegalovirus exposure and HLA in healthy donors. Sequencing was performed with immunoSEQ multiplex PCR; in TCRdb, only in-frame clones are kept and a portion is missing. The sample has about 150,000 clones, approximately 86% seen once; the top ten hold about 6.1%. Sequencing was performed on PBMCs. The origin of the receptors is a woman between 50 and 59 years old in good health and CMV-seropositive. Both conserved end residues are part of each CDR3. D genes are given only for firm matches. Clone size, where shown, is once, few, many, or a class for clones that have expanded.

CDR3	DNA	V	J	size	D
CATGTADEKLFF	TGTGCCACCGGGACTGCGGATGAAAAACTGTTTTTT	TRBV15	TRBJ1-4	once	-
CASSSDWDYAGKSTDTQYF	TGTGCCAGCAGCTCAGATTGGGATTACGCGGGAAAAAGCACAGATACGCAGTATTTT	TRBV7-2	TRBJ2-3	-	-
CAGRTAPNTEAFF	TGTGCCGGACGGACAGCTCCGAACACTGAAGCTTTCTTT	TRBV10-3	TRBJ1-1	few	-
CASSKDSHNYYTF	TGTGCCAGCAGCAAGGACAGCCACAATTACTACACCTTC	TRBV5-5	TRBJ1-2	-	-
CASAMSAGGGNTIYF	TGCGCCAGCGCAATGTCTGCAGGGGGTGGAAACACCATATATTTT	TRBV5-1	TRBJ1-3	-	TRBD1
CASSDTYRDVNEQFF	TGTGCCAGCAGTGACACGTACAGGGATGTGAATGAGCAGTTCTTC	TRBV6-4	TRBJ2-1	-	-
CASSSFSSGQYF	TGTGCCAGCAGCTCGTTCTCTAGCGGGCAGTACTTC	TRBV11-2	TRBJ2-7	-	TRBD2
CASRGTGGPGDTQYF	TGCGCCAGCAGAGGGACGGGGGGGCCGGGAGATACGCAGTATTTT	TRBV5-1	TRBJ2-3	-	TRBD2
CASSQRQGDQPQHF	TGTGCCAGCTCACAAAGACAGGGGGATCAGCCCCAGCATTTT	TRBV18	TRBJ1-5	-	TRBD1
CSVGGGTSRDDEQYF	TGCAGCGTTGGGGGGGGGACATCCCGCGACGACGAGCAGTACTTC	TRBV29-1	TRBJ2-7	-	-
CASSLAGVAGAQSYEQYF	TGCGCCAGCAGCTTGGCCGGAGTAGCGGGGGCCCAATCCTACGAGCAGTACTTC	TRBV5-1	TRBJ2-7	-	TRBD2
CASSPTGGTGTEAFF	TGTGCCAGCAGCCCCACAGGGGGCACGGGCACTGAAGCTTTCTTT	TRBV7-9	TRBJ1-1	-	TRBD1
CASTMGAGVNSPLHF	TGTGCCAGCACCATGGGGGCAGGGGTAAATTCACCCCTCCACTTT	TRBV5-4	TRBJ1-6	-	-
CASSLHPGVDYGYTF	TGTGCCAGCAGTCTTCATCCAGGGGTGGACTATGGCTACACCTTC	TRBV27	TRBJ1-2	-	-
CAWSQGQGDGYTF	TGTGCCTGGAGTCAAGGACAGGGCGATGGCTACACCTTC	TRBV30	TRBJ1-2	-	TRBD1
CASSQGAVSYEQYF	TGTGCCAGCTCCCAGGGGGCGGTCTCCTACGAGCAGTACTTC	TRBV6-5	TRBJ2-7	few	TRBD1
CASSGWVQGANTGELFF	TGTGCCAGCTCCGGTTGGGTACAGGGCGCGAACACCGGGGAGCTGTTTTTT	TRBV18	TRBJ2-2	once	-
CASSKGGDRSNTEAFF	TGTGCCAGCAGCAAAGGGGGGGACAGGTCGAACACTGAAGCTTTCTTT	TRBV21-1	TRBJ1-1	-	-
CASSLNSAEKETQYF	TGTGCCAGCAGCTTAAATAGCGCGGAAAAAGAGACCCAGTACTTC	TRBV7-7	TRBJ2-5	-	-
CSVDVVAPNEQFF	TGCAGCGTTGATGTTGTAGCCCCCAATGAGCAGTTCTTC	TRBV29-1	TRBJ2-1	-	-
CASSSGGGTDTQYF	TGTGCCAGCAGCTCTGGGGGCGGAACAGATACGCAGTATTTT	TRBV6-4	TRBJ2-3	-	-